Following are 6 T cell receptor beta chains from one sample sequenced in a study of cytomegalovirus exposure and HLA in healthy donors. The PCR ran on 60 Vbeta and 13 Jbeta primers. Generated by immunoSEQ multiplex PCR, the TCRdb table keeps only in-frame clones and is missing some. The sample has roughly 110,000 clones, about 70% seen once. The sample comprised PBMCs. These receptors came from a man aged 25-45 years in good health and CMV-seropositive.

J is TRBJ2-1 and V is TRBV2, with D possibly being TRBD1 (7 bases). V gave up 2 bases and J gave up 5 bases, with 22 bases separating them. The CDR3 is 18 amino acids. CDR1 SNHLY and CDR2 FYNNEI come from the germline V gene. The CDR3: CASSETEEGASPNNEQFF. The CDR3 DNA reads TGTGCCAGCAGTGAAACGGAGGAGGGGGCCTCCCCCAACAATGAGCAGTTCTTC.

The J gene is TRBJ2-2, the V gene TRBV7-2; TRBD2 aligns across 8 bases. The junction had 6 bases not matched to a gene; V was cut back by 2 bases and J by 7 bases. The V gene's germline CDR1 is SGHTA and CDR2 FQGNSA. This CDR3 spans 15 amino acids. The CDR3 loop reads CASSLNGGADGELFF. The CDR3 DNA sequence: TGTGCCAGCAGCTTAAACGGGGGGGCTGACGGGGAGCTGTTTTTT.

The genes are TRBV21-1 and TRBJ2-7; TRBD2 is the table's D call, not checked against the DNA. TRBV21-1 is a recognized pseudogene. CDR3 length: 11 residues. CDR3 residues: CASSILREQYF. The CDR3 DNA reads TGTGCCAGCAGCATCCTCCGCGAGCAGTACTTC.

In DNA, the CDR3 is TGTGCCAGCAGCCCCCTGGGAACAGGGAGAAGCACTGAAGCTTTCTTT. Encoded protein: CASSPLGTGRSTEAFF. The chain recombines TRBV14 with TRBJ1-1; D is perhaps TRBD1 (6 bases). The germline gives CDR1 SGHDN, CDR2 FVKESK. V lost 4 bases and J lost 4, with 19 bases in between. The CDR3 is 16 amino acids.

V usage is TRBV19 and J usage is TRBJ2-3; TRBD2 aligns across 10 bases. Trimming took 5 bases from V and 4 from J; bases not matched to a gene: 12. The germline gives CDR1 LNHDA, CDR2 SQIVND (reference sequence). The CDR3 spans 17 residues. The chain's CDR3 is CASSLQAGGPGADTQYF. The CDR3 DNA is TGTGCCAGTAGTTTACAAGCGGGGGGGCCCGGTGCAGATACGCAGTATTTT.

The chain uses TRBV6-5 and TRBJ1-6; maybe TRBD1 (5 bases). The CDR3 length is 12 residues. V lost 5 bases and J lost 10, with 9 bases in between. Germline loops: CDR1 MNHEY, CDR2 SVGAGI. CDR3 sequence (DNA): TGTGCCAGCAGTGGGGGGGACTCACCCCTCCACTTT. It yields the protein CASSGGDSPLHF.